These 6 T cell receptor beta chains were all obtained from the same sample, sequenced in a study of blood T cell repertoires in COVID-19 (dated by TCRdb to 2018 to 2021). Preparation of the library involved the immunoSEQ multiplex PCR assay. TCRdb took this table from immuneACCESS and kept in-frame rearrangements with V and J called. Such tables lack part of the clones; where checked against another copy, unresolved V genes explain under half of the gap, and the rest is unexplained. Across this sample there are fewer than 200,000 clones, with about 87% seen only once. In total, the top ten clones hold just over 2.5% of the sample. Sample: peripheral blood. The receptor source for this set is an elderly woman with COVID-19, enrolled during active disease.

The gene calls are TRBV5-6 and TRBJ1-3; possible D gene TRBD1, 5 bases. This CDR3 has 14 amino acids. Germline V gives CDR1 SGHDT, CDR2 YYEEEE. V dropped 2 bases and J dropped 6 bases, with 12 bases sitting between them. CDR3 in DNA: TGTGCCAGCAGCTTTGGGGCTCTGGAAAACACCATATATTTT. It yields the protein CASSFGALENTIYF. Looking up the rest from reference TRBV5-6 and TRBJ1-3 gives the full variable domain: DAGVTQSPTHLIKTRGQQVTLRCSPKSGHDTVSWYQQALGQGPQFIFQYYEEEERQRGNFPDRFSGHQFPNYSSELNVNALLLGDSALYLCASSFGALENTIYFGEGSWLTVV.

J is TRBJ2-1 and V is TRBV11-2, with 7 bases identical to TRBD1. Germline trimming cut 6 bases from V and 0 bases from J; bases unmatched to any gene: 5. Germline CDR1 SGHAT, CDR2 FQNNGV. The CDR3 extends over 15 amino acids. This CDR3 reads CASRPPGGSYNEQFF. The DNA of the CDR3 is TGTGCCAGCAGACCGCCAGGGGGCTCCTACAATGAGCAGTTCTTC.

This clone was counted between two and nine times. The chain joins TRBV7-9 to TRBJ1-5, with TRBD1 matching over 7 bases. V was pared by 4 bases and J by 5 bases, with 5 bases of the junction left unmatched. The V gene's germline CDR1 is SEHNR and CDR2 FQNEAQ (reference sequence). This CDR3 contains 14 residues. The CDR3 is CASSSLDRDQPQHF. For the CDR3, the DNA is TGTGCCAGCAGCTCCTTAGACAGGGATCAGCCCCAGCATTTT.

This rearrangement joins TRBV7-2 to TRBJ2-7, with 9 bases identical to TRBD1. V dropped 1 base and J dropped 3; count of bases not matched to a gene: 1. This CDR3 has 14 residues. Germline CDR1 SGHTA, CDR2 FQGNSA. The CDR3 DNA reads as TGTGCCAGCAGCTTAGGACAGGGGGTCTACGAGCAGTACTTC. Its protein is CASSLGQGVYEQYF.

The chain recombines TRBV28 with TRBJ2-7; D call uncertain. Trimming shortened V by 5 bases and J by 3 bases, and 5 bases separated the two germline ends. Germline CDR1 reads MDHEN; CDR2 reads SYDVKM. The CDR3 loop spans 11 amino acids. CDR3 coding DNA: TGTGCCAGCAGTACTAACTACGAGCAGTACTTC. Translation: CASSTNYEQYF.

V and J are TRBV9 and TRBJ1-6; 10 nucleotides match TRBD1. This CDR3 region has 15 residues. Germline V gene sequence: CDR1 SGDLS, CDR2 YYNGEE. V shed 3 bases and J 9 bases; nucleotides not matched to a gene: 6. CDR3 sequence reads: CASSEGGQGLSPLHF. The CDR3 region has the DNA TGTGCCAGCAGCGAGGGGGGACAGGGGCTTTCACCCCTCCACTTT.